In this sample, the clone carrying this T cell receptor beta chain turned up a few times. Its antigen is undetermined. The record originates from a study of cytomegalovirus exposure and HLA in healthy donors. Notes on the study in general: There were some 150 TCR beta chains listed as cytomegalovirus-associated. It was reportedly the case that the classifier diagnosed cytomegalovirus status with high specificity and sensitivity.

Looked up from germline, CDR1 is LNHDA and CDR2 is SQIVND (reference sequence). V lost 8 bases to trimming and J lost 5 bases, with 24 bases between them. The CDR3 has 16 amino acids. Primers: 60 Vbeta forward and 13 Jbeta reverse. The table came from immunoSEQ multiplex PCR; TCRdb's copy has only in-frame clones and leaves some out. The sample shows about 130,000 clones, around 77% of them seen only once. The sample comprised PBMCs. V gene TRBV19 combines with J gene TRBJ2-5, with D maybe TRBD2 (6 bases). This receptor was obtained from a man aged 25-40 years in good health and CMV-seronegative. The CDR3 coding sequence is TGTGCCAGTGGCGCTTCCGGGACGGGAGATTTGGAGACCCAGTACTTC. Amino acid sequence: CASGASGTGDLETQYF. Combining the CDR3 with reference TRBV19 and TRBJ2-5 gives the whole variable domain DGGITQSPKYLFRKEGQNVTLSCEQNLNHDAMYWYRQDPGQGLRLIYYSQIVNDFQKGDIAEGYSVSREKKESFPLTVTSAQKNPTAFYLCASGASGTGDLETQYFGPGTRLLVL.